One sample yielded the 10 T cell receptor beta chains listed below, sequenced in a study of shared clonotypes between healthy human individuals. Positively selected for CCR7, the CD45RO-negative cells used as naive CD8 cells excluded terminally differentiated effector memory CD45RA+ cells. Clones were sequenced by immunoSEQ multiplex PCR, and TCRdb holds only the in-frame ones, with some missing. The sample has approximately 2,200,000 clones, around 93% seen once; the top ten hold 1.5% to 2%. The sequenced material came from naive CD8+ T cells from PBMCs. These receptors all stem from a man between 18 and 29 years old in good health. Some clones in this sample may be carry-over from other donors' samples.

The V call is TRBV19, the J call TRBJ2-7; D possibly corresponds to TRBD1 (6 bases). V lost 5 bases, J lost 2 bases, and 13 bases lay in between. CDR1 and CDR2 from the germline V gene are LNHDA and SQIVND (reference sequence). This CDR3 region has 14 residues. CDR3 bases: TGTGCCAGTAGTGATATGGGGGCGGCCTACGAGCAGTACTTC. It specifies CASSDMGAAYEQYF.

The V gene is TRBV18, the J gene TRBJ1-1, with TRBD1 identical over 7 bases. The CDR3 totals 20 residues. Trimming took 0 bases from V and 2 from J; bases not matched to a gene: 18. Germline-derived CDR1 and CDR2 are KGHSH and LQKENI. The CDR3 DNA sequence: TGTGCCAGCTCACCACCTTTATCGTCTCATCCCGGGACAGATAACACTGAAGCTTTCTTT. Amino acid sequence: CASSPPLSSHPGTDNTEAFF.

The V call is TRBV20-1, the J call TRBJ1-2; maybe TRBD1 (5 bases). Germline assignment: CDR1 DFQATT and CDR2 SNEGSKA (reference sequence). The CDR3 is 11 amino acids. The DNA of the CDR3 is TGCAGCAGAGACAGCTTTTATGGCTACACCTTC. Translating gives CSRDSFYGYTF.

V and J are TRBV19 and TRBJ2-4; 7 bases align to TRBD2. CDR1 and CDR2 (germline): LNHDA, SQIVND (reference sequence). This CDR3 contains 14 residues. With 7 bases clipped from V and 5 bases from J, the junction kept 8 bases outside the gene matches. The CDR3 here is CASTPASGQNIQYF. The CDR3 DNA follows: TGTGCCAGTACCCCGGCTAGCGGCCAAAACATTCAGTACTTC.

V gene TRBV4-1 combines with J gene TRBJ1-3; no reliable D call. Germline-derived CDR1 and CDR2 are MGHRA and YSYEKL. The CDR3 is 14 residues long. The ends were cut back, 3 bases at V and 8 bases at J, with 14 bases in the middle. Written as DNA, the CDR3 is TGCGCCAGCAGCCATCTACTTAGTGTTGACACCATATATTTT. It specifies CASSHLLSVDTIYF.

V usage is TRBV28 and J usage is TRBJ2-3; D remains unclear. The V and J ends lost 5 bases and 0 bases respectively, with 12 bases between them. In germline, CDR1 is MDHEN, CDR2 SYDVKM. CDR3 length equals 15 residues. The CDR3 loop is CASSQLRLSTDTQYF. For the CDR3, the DNA is TGTGCCAGCAGTCAACTGCGCCTTAGCACAGATACGCAGTATTTT.

CDR3 residues: CASSFAVPGNTEAFF. The CDR3 DNA reads TGTGCCAGCAGTTTCGCGGTTCCGGGGAACACTGAAGCTTTCTTT. J is TRBJ1-1 and V is TRBV28, with D hard to call. Per the germline V gene, CDR1 is MDHEN and CDR2 is SYDVKM. This CDR3 region has 15 residues. Trimming took 3 bases from V and 1 from J, leaving 12 bases between them.

The chain joins TRBV5-6 to TRBJ2-2; no definite D call. Germline CDR1 is SGHDT and CDR2 is YYEEEE. Trimming stripped 3 bases from V and 8 bases from J, with 8 bases between. The CDR3 is 12 residues long. This CDR3 reads CASSSIGGELFF. The CDR3 DNA is TGTGCCAGCAGCTCGATAGGGGGGGAGCTGTTTTTT.

This clone was seen once. The genes are TRBV4-2 and TRBJ1-1, with 8 bases fitting TRBD1. Germline CDR1 and CDR2: LGHNA and YNFKEQ. V dropped 5 bases and J dropped 2; count of bases not matched to a gene: 10. The CDR3 has 16 residues. CDR3 loop: CASSARTGIVNTEAFF. In DNA, the CDR3 is TGTGCCAGCAGCGCCCGGACAGGGATAGTCAACACTGAAGCTTTCTTT.

CDR3 bases: TGCGCCAGCAGCTCCCAAGAGGGACTAGCGGGGCTAAACACCGGGGAGCTGTTTTTT. As protein: CASSSQEGLAGLNTGELFF. The chain links TRBV5-1 to TRBJ2-2; 13 bases fit TRBD2. This CDR3 has 19 residues. Per the germline V gene, CDR1 is SGHRS and CDR2 is YFSETQ. After removal of 3 bases from V and 2 bases from J, the junction contained 10 bases not matched to a gene.